The rows below give T cell receptor beta chains drawn from one sample of a study of shared clonotypes between healthy human individuals. Clones were read by immunoSEQ multiplex PCR, and TCRdb kept only the in-frame ones, dropping some. Of a few hundred thousand clones detected, around 86% appear once; the ten largest clones hold under 20%. The sample consisted of memory CD8+ T cells sorted from blood. These receptors were taken from a man younger than 35 in good health. CDR3s include the opening cysteine and the closing phenylalanine or tryptophan. D genes are given only for firm matches. Size values are once, few and many counts, or a class for expanded clones, and some rows have none.

abundance	v_gene	d_gene	j_gene	len	CDR3aa	CDR3nt
.	TRBV7-9	.	TRBJ2-5	15	CASSGPGDRQETQYF	TGTGCCAGCAGTGGGCCGGGGGATCGGCAAGAGACCCAGTACTTC
.	TRBV19	TRBD2	TRBJ2-7	16	CARSPLGAGGPYEQYF	TGTGCCAGGTCTCCCCTTGGCGCGGGAGGACCCTACGAGCAGTACTTC
.	TRBV30	.	TRBJ1-6	15	CAWELPQGNNSPLHF	TGTGCCTGGGAACTCCCACAGGGAAATAATTCACCCCTCCACTTT
.	TRBV25-1	.	TRBJ2-7	17	CASSEYPLWGRYYEQYF	TGTGCCAGCAGTGAATACCCCCTTTGGGGACGGTACTACGAGCAGTACTTC
.	TRBV18	TRBD1	TRBJ2-7	15	CASSQGGSFSYEQYF	TGTGCCAGCTCACAAGGGGGCTCCTTCTCCTACGAGCAGTACTTC
.	TRBV30	TRBD1	TRBJ1-3	14	CAWSVDSDRGTIYF	TGTGCCTGGAGTGTTGATAGCGACAGGGGCACCATATATTTT
once	TRBV7-9	TRBD1	TRBJ1-1	14	CASSFRGQDTEAFF	TGTGCCAGCAGCTTCAGGGGGCAGGACACTGAAGCTTTCTTT
.	TRBV7-8	TRBD2	TRBJ2-5	15	CASSPPPAGEETQYF	TGTGCCAGCAGTCCCCCTCCGGCGGGAGAAGAGACCCAGTACTTC
.	TRBV5-1	.	TRBJ1-4	15	CASSPGTVINEKLFF	TGCGCCAGCAGCCCGGGGACGGTGATTAATGAAAAACTGTTTTTT
once	TRBV27	.	TRBJ1-1	14	CASSFGGMNTEAFF	TGTGCCAGCAGTTTTGGGGGAATGAACACTGAAGCTTTCTTT
.	TRBV13	.	TRBJ1-2	13	CASSSRVGYGYTF	TGTGCCAGCAGCTCCCGAGTGGGGTATGGCTACACCTTC
once	TRBV5-1	.	TRBJ2-7	16	CASSLAWGGTDYEQYF	TGCGCCAGCAGCTTGGCCTGGGGCGGGACAGACTACGAGCAGTACTTC
few	TRBV7-8	TRBD1	TRBJ2-7	15	CASSKGQGPSYEQYF	TGTGCCAGCAGCAAAGGACAGGGGCCATCCTACGAGCAGTACTTC
once	TRBV29-1	TRBD1	TRBJ1-2	13	CSVGGQGNYGYTF	TGCAGCGTCGGCGGACAGGGGAACTATGGCTACACCTTC
.	TRBV29-1	TRBD2	TRBJ2-3	16	CSVEMPSGGPTDTQYF	TGCAGCGTTGAAATGCCTAGCGGGGGCCCCACAGATACGCAGTATTTT
.	TRBV7-9	.	TRBJ1-1	13	CASSLTENTEAFF	TGTGCCAGCAGCTTAACGGAGAACACTGAAGCTTTCTTT
.	TRBV27	.	TRBJ2-2	15	CASRSEGRNTGELFF	TGTGCCAGCAGGTCTGAGGGGAGGAACACCGGGGAGCTGTTTTTT
.	TRBV5-1	TRBD1	TRBJ2-5	18	CASSLEGLDRGPGETQYF	TGCGCCAGCAGCTTGGAAGGACTGGACAGGGGCCCGGGAGAGACCCAGTACTTC
.	TRBV2	.	TRBJ1-2	13	CASSAQSPGDIRF	TGTGCCAGCAGTGCCCAGTCCCCTGGGGACATTCGCTTC
.	TRBV28	.	TRBJ1-1	15	CASSLNRNMNTEAFF	TGTGCCAGCAGTTTAAACCGGAACATGAACACTGAAGCTTTCTTT
.	TRBV27	TRBD2	TRBJ2-1	15	CASGTSGDRNNEQFF	TGTGCCAGTGGGACTAGCGGGGATAGGAACAATGAGCAGTTCTTC
.	TRBV7-8	TRBD1	TRBJ2-7	15	CASSPTGTGGIEQYF	TGTGCCAGCAGCCCGACCGGGACAGGGGGGATCGAGCAGTACTTC
.	TRBV30	.	TRBJ1-5	15	CAWSGGTSRNQPQHF	TGTGCCTGGAGTGGAGGGACCTCCCGCAATCAGCCCCAGCATTTT
.	TRBV11-2	TRBD2	TRBJ2-3	16	CASSLRRGTPTDTQYF	TGTGCCAGCAGCCTCCGGCGGGGGACCCCCACAGATACGCAGTATTTT
.	TRBV6-1	.	TRBJ1-2	13	CASSEITNYGYTF	TGTGCCAGCAGTGAGATTACTAACTATGGCTACACCTTC
.	TRBV19	TRBD2	TRBJ2-1	14	CASSWGEGYNEQFF	TGTGCCAGTAGTTGGGGGGAGGGTTACAATGAGCAGTTCTTC
.	TRBV7-2	TRBD2	TRBJ2-2	18	CASSLVLGLAGITGELFF	TGTGCCAGCAGCTTAGTTCTGGGACTAGCGGGAATTACCGGGGAGCTGTTTTTT
.	TRBV7-8	TRBD2	TRBJ2-7	16	CASSMTSGSPPPEQYF	TGTGCCAGCAGCATGACTAGCGGGAGCCCCCCTCCCGAGCAGTACTTC
.	TRBV2	TRBD1	TRBJ2-1	16	CASSQPGTEAFGEQFF	TGTGCCAGCAGCCAACCCGGGACAGAGGCGTTCGGTGAGCAGTTCTTC
.	TRBV28	.	TRBJ2-7	13	CASRGNSYYEQYF	TGTGCCAGCAGGGGTAACTCCTATTACGAGCAGTACTTC
.	TRBV27	.	TRBJ2-3	13	CASRLSGTDTQYF	TGTGCCAGCAGACTCTCCGGCACAGATACGCAGTATTTT
.	TRBV6-1	.	TRBJ2-7	15	CASSTKQVGPYEQYF	TGTGCCAGCAGCACTAAACAGGTCGGGCCCTACGAGCAGTACTTC
.	TRBV7-9	TRBD2	TRBJ2-5	17	CASSFSAGGKGQETQYF	TGTGCCAGCAGCTTTTCCGCGGGAGGGAAGGGCCAAGAGACCCAGTACTTC
.	TRBV5-4	TRBD1	TRBJ2-7	14	CASRPTGGIAEQYF	TGTGCCAGCAGACCGACAGGGGGAATCGCCGAGCAGTACTTC
few	TRBV7-2	.	TRBJ1-1	14	CASSLVPGAPEAFF	TGTGCCAGCAGCTTAGTACCAGGGGCGCCTGAAGCTTTCTTT
.	TRBV5-1	.	TRBJ2-7	14	CASSLGGPMYEQYF	TGCGCCAGCAGCTTGGGGGGTCCCATGTACGAGCAGTACTTC
.	TRBV11-2	TRBD1	TRBJ2-7	12	CASTGQGYEQYF	TGTGCCAGCACTGGACAGGGCTACGAGCAGTACTTC